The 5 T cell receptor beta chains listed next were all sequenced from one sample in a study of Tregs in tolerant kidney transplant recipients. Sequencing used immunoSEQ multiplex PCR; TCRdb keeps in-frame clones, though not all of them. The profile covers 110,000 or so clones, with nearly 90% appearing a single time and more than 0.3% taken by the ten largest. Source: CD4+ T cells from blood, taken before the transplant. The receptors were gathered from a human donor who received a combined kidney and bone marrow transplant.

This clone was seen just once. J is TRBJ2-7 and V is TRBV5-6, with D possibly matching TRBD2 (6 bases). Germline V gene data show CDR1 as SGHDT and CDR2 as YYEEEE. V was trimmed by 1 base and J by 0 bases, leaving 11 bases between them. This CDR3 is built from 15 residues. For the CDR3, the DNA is TGTGCCAGCAGCTTGTTGGGGAGGAGCTCCTACGAGCAGTACTTC. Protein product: CASSLLGRSSYEQYF.

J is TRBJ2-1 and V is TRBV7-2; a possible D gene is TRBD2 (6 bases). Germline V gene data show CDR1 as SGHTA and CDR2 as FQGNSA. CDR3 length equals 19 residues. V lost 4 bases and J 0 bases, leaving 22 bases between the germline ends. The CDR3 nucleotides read TGTGCCAGCAGCTGGATGTTACGGGACTCCGAATTCTCCTACAATGAGCAGTTCTTC. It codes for CASSWMLRDSEFSYNEQFF.

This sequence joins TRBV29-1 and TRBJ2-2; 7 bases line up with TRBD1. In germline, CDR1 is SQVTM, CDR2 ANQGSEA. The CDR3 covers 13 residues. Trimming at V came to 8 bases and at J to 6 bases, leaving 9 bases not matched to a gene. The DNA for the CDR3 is TGCAGCTCAAGACAGGGTGGGGCCGGGGAGCTGTTTTTT. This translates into CSSRQGGAGELFF.

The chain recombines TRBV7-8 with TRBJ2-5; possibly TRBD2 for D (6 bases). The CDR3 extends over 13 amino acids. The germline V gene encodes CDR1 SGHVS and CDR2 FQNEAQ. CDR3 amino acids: CAGGRDLQETQYF. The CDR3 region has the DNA TGTGCGGGCGGCCGGGACTTGCAAGAGACCCAGTACTTC. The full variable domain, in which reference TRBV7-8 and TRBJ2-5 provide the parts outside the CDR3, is GAGVSQSPRYKVAKRGQDVALRCDPISGHVSLFWYQQALGQGPEFLTYFQNEAQLDKSGLPSDRFFAERPEGSVSTLKIQRTQQEDSAVYLCAGGRDLQETQYFGPGTRLLVL.

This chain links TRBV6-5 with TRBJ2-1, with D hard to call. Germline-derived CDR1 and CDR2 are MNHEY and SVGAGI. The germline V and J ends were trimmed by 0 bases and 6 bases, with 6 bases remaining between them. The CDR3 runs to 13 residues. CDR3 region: CASSYSASNEQFF. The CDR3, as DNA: TGTGCCAGCAGTTACTCTGCGTCCAATGAGCAGTTCTTC.